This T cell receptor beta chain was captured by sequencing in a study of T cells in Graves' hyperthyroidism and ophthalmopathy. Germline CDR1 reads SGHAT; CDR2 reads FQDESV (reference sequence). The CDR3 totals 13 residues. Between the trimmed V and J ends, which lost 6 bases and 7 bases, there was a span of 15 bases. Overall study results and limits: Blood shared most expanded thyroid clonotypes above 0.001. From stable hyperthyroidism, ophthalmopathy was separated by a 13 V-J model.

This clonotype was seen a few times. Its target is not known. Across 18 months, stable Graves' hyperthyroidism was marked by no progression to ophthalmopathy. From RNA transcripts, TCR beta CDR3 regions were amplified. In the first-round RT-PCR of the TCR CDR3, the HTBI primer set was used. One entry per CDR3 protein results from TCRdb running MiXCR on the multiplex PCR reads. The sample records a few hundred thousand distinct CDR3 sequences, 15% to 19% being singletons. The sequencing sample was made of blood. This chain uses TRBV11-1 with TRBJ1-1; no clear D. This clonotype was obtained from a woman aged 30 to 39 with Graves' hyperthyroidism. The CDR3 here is CASRPRGGVEAFF. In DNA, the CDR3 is TGTGCCAGCAGGCCACGTGGTGGGGTTGAAGCTTTCTTT. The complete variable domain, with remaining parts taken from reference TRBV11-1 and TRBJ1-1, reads EAEVAQSPRYKITEKSQAVAFWCDPISGHATLYWYRQILGQGPELLVQFQDESVVDDSQLPKDRFSAERLKGVDSTLKIQPAELGDSAMYLCASRPRGGVEAFFGQGTRLTVV.